The rows below give T cell receptor beta chains drawn from one sample of a study of T cells in Graves' hyperthyroidism and ophthalmopathy. TCRdb reprocessed the multiplex PCR reads with MiXCR, giving one entry per CDR3 protein. The sample holds about 590,000 distinct CDR3 sequences; 15% to 18% are singletons and the top ten take approximately 7%. Sequencing was done on a sample of blood. Receptors originate from a woman aged 30 to 39 with Graves' hyperthyroidism. Each CDR3 is given with its conserved first and last residue. The D gene is left open where the match is weak. A row's size may be missing; if present it is once, few, many or a size class.

>NA|TRBV6-1|TRBD2|TRBJ2-7
TGTGCCAGCAGTGAAAGCCAGCGGGGCTACGAGCAGTACTTC
CASSESQRGYEQYF
>many|TRBV2|NA|TRBJ2-1
TGTGCCAGCAGTGAATCCCGCGATGAGCAGTTCTTC
CASSESRDEQFF
>NA|TRBV19|NA|TRBJ1-1
TGTGCCAGTAGTATGTACGGGACGGTGAACACTGAAGCTTTCTTT
CASSMYGTVNTEAFF
>few|TRBV20-1|TRBD2|TRBJ2-1
TGCAGTGCTAGAGATGGGCTAGCGGGAGGTTGGGAGCAGTTCTTC
CSARDGLAGGWEQFF
>NA|TRBV7-3|NA|TRBJ2-1
TGTGCCAGCAGCAAGGTATCGGGACCCTACAATGAGCAGTTCTTC
CASSKVSGPYNEQFF
>few|TRBV20-1|TRBD2|TRBJ2-7
TGCAGTATAGAAGCGGGAGGTGCCTACGAGCAGTACTTC
CSIEAGGAYEQYF
>few|TRBV6-2/TRBV6-3|TRBD2|TRBJ2-1
TGTGCCAGCAGCAACGGGAGGGTGAATGAGCAGTTCTTC
CASSNGRVNEQFF
>many|TRBV3-1|TRBD2|TRBJ2-1
TGTGCCAGCAGCCAAGGCACGCCGGGACTAGCATACAATGAGCAGTTCTTC
CASSQGTPGLAYNEQFF
>many|TRBV9|TRBD2|TRBJ2-1
TGTGCCAGCAGCGTAACCTTAGCGGGAGTCGTAGATGAGCAGTTCTTC
CASSVTLAGVVDEQFF
>many|TRBV27|NA|TRBJ1-6
TGTGCCAGCAGTTTATCGGCAGTTAATTCACCCCTCCACTTT
CASSLSAVNSPLHF
>NA|TRBV5-4|TRBD2|TRBJ2-1
TGTGCCAGCAGCGCGGACCCTAGCGGGAGTTACAATGAGCAGTTCTTC
CASSADPSGSYNEQFF
>NA|TRBV10-3|NA|TRBJ1-5
TGTGCCATCAGTGAGTCAGGACCGGGCTATAGCAATCAGCCCCAGCATTTT
CAISESGPGYSNQPQHF
>many|TRBV29-1|TRBD2|TRBJ2-1
TGCAGCGTTGAAACCGGACTAGCGGGAGTGAACTACAATGAGCAGTTCTTC
CSVETGLAGVNYNEQFF
>NA|TRBV12-3/TRBV12-4|TRBD1|TRBJ2-7
TGTGCCAGCAGTCGACAGGGTATGGAGCAGTACTTC
CASSRQGMEQYF
>few|TRBV10-3|NA|TRBJ1-4
TGTGCCATCAGCGGTCAGGGGAATGAAAAACTGTTTTTT
CAISGQGNEKLFF
>many|TRBV28|NA|TRBJ2-7
TGTGCCAGCAGTCTTGAGGGGCCAATTAACTCCGAGCAGTACTTC
CASSLEGPINSEQYF
>NA|TRBV20-1|TRBD2|TRBJ2-1
TGCAGTGCTGTCAGCGGGGCCTCCTACAATGAGCAGTTCTTC
CSAVSGASYNEQFF
>NA|TRBV5-1|NA|TRBJ1-3
TGCGCCAGCAGCTTGGGGGAGGGCAACACCATATATTTT
CASSLGEGNTIYF
>NA|TRBV28|NA|TRBJ2-1
TGTGCCAGCAGCATGGACTACGGCAATGAGCAGTTCTTC
CASSMDYGNEQFF
>many|TRBV27|NA|TRBJ2-7
TGTGCCAGCAGTAACAGGGACTCATCCTACGAGCAGTACTTC
CASSNRDSSYEQYF
>many|TRBV7-2|NA|TRBJ2-1
TGTGCCAGCAGCTTAGCGCGGACTACCCTATCCTCCTACAATGAGCAGTTCTTC
CASSLARTTLSSYNEQFF
>NA|TRBV4-1|NA|TRBJ2-1
TGCGCCAGCAGCCCCCTTCGACAGGCTGGCAATGAGCAGTTCTTC
CASSPLRQAGNEQFF
>many|TRBV7-2|TRBD1|TRBJ1-5
TGTGCCAGCAGCCTAAGGGGGCTTAATCAGCCCCAGCATTTT
CASSLRGLNQPQHF
>NA|TRBV18|NA|TRBJ2-5
TGTGCCAGCTCACCACCGGGGGGGGGCGAAGAGACCCAGTACTTC
CASSPPGGGEETQYF
>NA|TRBV28|TRBD2|TRBJ2-2
TGTGCCAGCAGTTTAATAACAGGGGGACTAGCGGGAGGCAGCACCGGGGAGCTGTTTTTT
CASSLITGGLAGGSTGELFF
>many|TRBV2|NA|TRBJ1-5
TGTGCCAGCAGTGATCGCGGGGAGGGGCAGCCCCAGCATTTT
CASSDRGEGQPQHF
>few|TRBV18|TRBD2|TRBJ2-7
TGTGCCAGCTCACCATCGGAAGCGGGACTGGTAACCTACGAGCAGTACTTC
CASSPSEAGLVTYEQYF
>many|TRBV11-2|NA|TRBJ2-7
TGTGCCAGCAGCTTAGCTCTCCCGGGAAAGAACGAGCAGTACTTC
CASSLALPGKNEQYF
>NA|TRBV4-1|TRBD1|TRBJ2-7
TGCGCCAGCAGTTCAGGGGGCAAGAGGTACGAGCAGTACTTC
CASSSGGKRYEQYF
>many|TRBV3-1|TRBD2|TRBJ2-7
TGTGCCAGCAGCCCCTTAGCGGGAGGGCGGTACGAGCAGTACTTC
CASSPLAGGRYEQYF
>NA|TRBV6-1|NA|TRBJ1-1
TGTGCCAGCAGACCCGGATGGAGGGGATCCACTGAAGCTTTCTTT
CASRPGWRGSTEAFF
>few|TRBV2|TRBD1|TRBJ1-1
TGTGCCGGCATCCTCGGGACAGGGGGGGCTTTCTTT
CAGILGTGGAFF
>NA|TRBV6-1|NA|TRBJ1-2
TGTGCCATCAGTGAGTTCCCGGGGGGCGATGGCTACACCTTC
CAISEFPGGDGYTF
>many|TRBV2|TRBD1|TRBJ1-2
TGTGCCAGCAGTGAAGAGGGGGACAGCTACTATGGCTACACCTTC
CASSEEGDSYYGYTF
>NA|TRBV5-6|NA|TRBJ2-3
TGTGCCAGCAGCAACCCACTCGAGTGGGGCACAGATACGCAGTATTTT
CASSNPLEWGTDTQYF
>many|TRBV29-1|TRBD1|TRBJ1-2
TGCAGCGTTGCCAGGGGGCGTAACTATGGCTACACCTTC
CSVARGRNYGYTF
>NA|TRBV5-8|TRBD2|TRBJ2-1
TGTGCCAGCAGCCAGGGACTAGCGGGGCAAAATGAGCAGTTCTTC
CASSQGLAGQNEQFF
>few|TRBV7-3|NA|TRBJ2-1
TGTGCCAGCAGCCCTACACCCGGACAGCAGTCCTACAATGAGCAGTTCTTC
CASSPTPGQQSYNEQFF
>NA|TRBV11-3|TRBD2|TRBJ2-5
TGTGCCAGCAGCGGGGGGGTTGAGACCCAGTACTTC
CASSGGVETQYF
>NA|TRBV4-2|TRBD1|TRBJ1-6
TGTGCCAGCAGCGGGACAGGTGATAATTCACCCCTCCACTTT
CASSGTGDNSPLHF